This entry features one TCR beta chain sequence. Between the trimmed V and J ends, which lost 1 base and 1 base, there was a span of 10 bases. The CDR3 spans 15 residues. The germline V gene has CDR1 LGHNA and CDR2 YSLEER. The record originates from a study of blood T cell repertoires in COVID-19. Study background: Spain, Italy and the United States supplied samples that represented acute and convalescent COVID-19. The analysed material was cDNA or gDNA that came from T cells, B-cell-depleted T cells, or PBMCs.

Authors' methods: Reference gene primer amplification yielded estimated nucleated cell counts. Assay used: immunoSEQ multiplex PCR; TCRdb lists only in-frame clones, some missing. The DNA was the basis for D and trimming; V, J and clone size are from that table. The sample includes under 95,000 clones, 87% seen only once; the top ten take roughly 5%. The sequenced sample was peripheral blood. This clonotype was obtained from a man in his 60s with acute or convalescent COVID-19. The chain is built from TRBV4-3 and TRBJ1-1, with no clear D. The CDR3 DNA reads TGCGCCAGCAGCCAAGGTATTTCCCGGAACACTGAAGCTTTCTTT. It is translated as CASSQGISRNTEAFF.